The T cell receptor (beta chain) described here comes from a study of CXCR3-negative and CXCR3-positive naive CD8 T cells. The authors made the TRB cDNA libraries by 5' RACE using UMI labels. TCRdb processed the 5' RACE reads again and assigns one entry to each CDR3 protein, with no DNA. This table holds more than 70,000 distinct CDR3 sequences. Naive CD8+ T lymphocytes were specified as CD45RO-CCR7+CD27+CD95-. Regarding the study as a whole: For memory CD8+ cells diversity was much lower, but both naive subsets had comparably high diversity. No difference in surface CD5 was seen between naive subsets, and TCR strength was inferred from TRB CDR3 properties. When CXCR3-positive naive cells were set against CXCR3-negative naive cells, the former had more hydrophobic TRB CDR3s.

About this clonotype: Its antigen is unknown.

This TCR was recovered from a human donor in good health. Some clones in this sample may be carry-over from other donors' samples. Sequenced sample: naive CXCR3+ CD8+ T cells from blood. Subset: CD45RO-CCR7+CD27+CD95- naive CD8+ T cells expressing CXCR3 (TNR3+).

CDR3 residues: CASSQEGRGNEKLFF. The genes are TRBV3-1 and TRBJ1-4; TCRdb returns TRBD1, unconfirmable since there is no DNA. The CDR3 contains 15 residues. CDR1 and CDR2 from the germline V gene are LGHDT and YNNKEL (reference sequence).